The clone carrying this T cell receptor beta chain came up many times. Its antigen is currently unknown. The data were obtained in a study of T cells in Graves' hyperthyroidism and ophthalmopathy. Individuals with ophthalmopathy presented a Clinical Activity Score of at least 3, a NOSPECS grade of at least 4 and a duration under 3 months. Authors of the study amplified TCR beta CDR3 regions from RNA transcripts. The TCR CDR3 was amplified in a first-round RT-PCR using the HTBI primer set. TCRdb fed the multiplex PCR reads into MiXCR, producing one record per CDR3 protein. The sample yields under 350,000 distinct CDR3 sequences, around 15% seen once. Study-level findings and limits: Clonotypes that were expanded in thyroid above 0.001 mostly appeared in blood too. Prediction of ophthalmopathy progression came a median around 6 months pre-onset.

V was pared by 0 bases and J by 1 base, with 12 bases between. CDR3 size: 17 residues. Germline-derived CDR1 and CDR2 are MNHEY and SVGEGT. Sequenced: blood. The rearrangement uses TRBV6-2 or TRBV6-3 and TRBJ2-2; D possibly corresponds to TRBD1 (6 bases). This sequence originates from a woman in her sixties with Graves' ophthalmopathy. CDR3 nucleotide sequence: TGTGCCAGCAGTTACTCCCTCACACAGGGGAACACCGGGGAGCTGTTTTTT. Translated: CASSYSLTQGNTGELFF.